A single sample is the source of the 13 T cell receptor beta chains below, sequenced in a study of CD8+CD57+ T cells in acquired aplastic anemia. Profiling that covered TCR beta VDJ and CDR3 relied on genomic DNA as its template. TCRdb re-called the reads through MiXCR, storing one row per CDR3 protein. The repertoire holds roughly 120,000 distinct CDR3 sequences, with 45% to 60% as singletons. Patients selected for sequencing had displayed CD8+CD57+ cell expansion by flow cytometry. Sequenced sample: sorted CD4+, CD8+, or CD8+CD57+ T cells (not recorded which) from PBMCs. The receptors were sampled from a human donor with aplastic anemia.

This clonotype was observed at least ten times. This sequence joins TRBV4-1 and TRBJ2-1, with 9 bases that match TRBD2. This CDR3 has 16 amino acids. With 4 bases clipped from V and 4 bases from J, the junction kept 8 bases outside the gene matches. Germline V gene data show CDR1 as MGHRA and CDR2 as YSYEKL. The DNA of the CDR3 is TGCGCCAGCAGCCCTCAGGGGACTAGCTCGTACAATGAGCAGTTCTTC. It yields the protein CASSPQGTSSYNEQFF.

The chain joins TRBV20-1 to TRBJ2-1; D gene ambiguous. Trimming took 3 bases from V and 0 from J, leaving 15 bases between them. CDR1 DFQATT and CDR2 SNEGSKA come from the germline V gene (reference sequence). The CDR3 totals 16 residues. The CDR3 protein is CSASAQGRSSYNEQFF. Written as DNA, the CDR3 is TGCAGTGCTAGTGCTCAAGGCAGGAGCTCCTACAATGAGCAGTTCTTC.

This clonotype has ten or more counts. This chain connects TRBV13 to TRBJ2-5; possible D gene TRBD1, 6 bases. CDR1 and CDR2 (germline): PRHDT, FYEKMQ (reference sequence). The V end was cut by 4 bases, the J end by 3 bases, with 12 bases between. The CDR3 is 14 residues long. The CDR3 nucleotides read TGTGCCAGCAGCTCAGACAGGCGAAAAGAGACCCAGTACTTC. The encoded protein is CASSSDRRKETQYF.

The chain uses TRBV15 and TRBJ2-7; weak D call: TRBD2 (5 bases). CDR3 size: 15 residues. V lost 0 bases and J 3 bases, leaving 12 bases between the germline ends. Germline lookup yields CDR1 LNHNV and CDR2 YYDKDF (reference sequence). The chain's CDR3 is CATSRDHGGGYEQYF. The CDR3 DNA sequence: TGTGCCACCAGCAGAGATCATGGAGGTGGCTACGAGCAGTACTTC.

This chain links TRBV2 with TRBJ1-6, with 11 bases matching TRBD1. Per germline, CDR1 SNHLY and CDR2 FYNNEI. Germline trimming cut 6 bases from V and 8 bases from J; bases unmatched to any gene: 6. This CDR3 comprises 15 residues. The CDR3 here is CASRGQGASDSPLHF. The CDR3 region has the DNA TGTGCCAGCAGAGGACAGGGGGCCTCGGATTCACCCCTCCACTTT.

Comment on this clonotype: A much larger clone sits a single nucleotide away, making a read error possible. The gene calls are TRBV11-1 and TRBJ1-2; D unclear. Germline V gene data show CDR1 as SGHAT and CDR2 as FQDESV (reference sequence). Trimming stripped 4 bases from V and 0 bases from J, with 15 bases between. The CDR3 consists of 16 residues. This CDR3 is CASSCAQAVPNYGYTF. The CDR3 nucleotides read TGTGCCAGCAGCTGCGCGCAGGCAGTCCCTAACTATGGCTACACCTTC. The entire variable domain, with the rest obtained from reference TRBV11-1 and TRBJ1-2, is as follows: EAEVAQSPRYKITEKSQAVAFWCDPISGHATLYWYRQILGQGPELLVQFQDESVVDDSQLPKDRFSAERLKGVDSTLKIQPAELGDSAMYLCASSCAQAVPNYGYTFGSGTRLTVV.

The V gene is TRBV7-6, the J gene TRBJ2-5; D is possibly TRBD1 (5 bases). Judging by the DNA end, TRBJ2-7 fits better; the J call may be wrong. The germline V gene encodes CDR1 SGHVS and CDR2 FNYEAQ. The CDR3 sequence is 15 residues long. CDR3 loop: CASSLRYDSSYEQYF. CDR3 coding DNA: TGTGCCAGCAGCTTAAGGTATGACAGTTCCTACGAGCAGTACTTC.

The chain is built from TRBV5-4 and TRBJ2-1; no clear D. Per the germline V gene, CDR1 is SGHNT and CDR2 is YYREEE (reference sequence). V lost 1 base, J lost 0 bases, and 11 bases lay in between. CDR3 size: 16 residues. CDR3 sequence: CASSLHWAYSYNEQFF. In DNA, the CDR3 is TGTGCCAGCAGCTTGCATTGGGCCTACTCCTACAATGAGCAGTTCTTC.

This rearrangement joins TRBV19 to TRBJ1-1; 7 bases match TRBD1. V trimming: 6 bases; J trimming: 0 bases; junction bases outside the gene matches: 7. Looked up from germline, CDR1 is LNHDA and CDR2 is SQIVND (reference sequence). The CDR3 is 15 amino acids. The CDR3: CASRTRDSMNTEAFF. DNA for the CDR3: TGTGCCAGTAGGACACGGGACAGCATGAACACTGAAGCTTTCTTT.

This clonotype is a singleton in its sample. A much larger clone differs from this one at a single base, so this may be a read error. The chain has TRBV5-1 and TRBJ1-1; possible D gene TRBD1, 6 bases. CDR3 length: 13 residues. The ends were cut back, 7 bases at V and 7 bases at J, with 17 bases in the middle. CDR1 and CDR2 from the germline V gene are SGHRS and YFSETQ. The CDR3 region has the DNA TGCGCCAGCGGCGGGGACACTTCCAGTGAAGCTTTCTTT. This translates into CASGGDTSSEAFF.

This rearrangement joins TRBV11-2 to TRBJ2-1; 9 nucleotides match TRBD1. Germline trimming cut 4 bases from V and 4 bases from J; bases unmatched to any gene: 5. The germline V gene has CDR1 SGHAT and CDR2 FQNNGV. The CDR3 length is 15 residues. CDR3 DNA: TGTGCCAGCAGCTCGGACAGGGGAAGGTACAATGAGCAGTTCTTC. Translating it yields CASSSDRGRYNEQFF.

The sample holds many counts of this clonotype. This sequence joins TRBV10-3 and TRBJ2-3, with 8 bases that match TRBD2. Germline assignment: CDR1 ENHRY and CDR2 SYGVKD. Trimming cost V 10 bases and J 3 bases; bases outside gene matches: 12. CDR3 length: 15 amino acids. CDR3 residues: CATSVSGGRTDTQYF. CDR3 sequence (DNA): TGTGCCACCTCCGTGAGCGGGGGCAGGACAGATACGCAGTATTTT.

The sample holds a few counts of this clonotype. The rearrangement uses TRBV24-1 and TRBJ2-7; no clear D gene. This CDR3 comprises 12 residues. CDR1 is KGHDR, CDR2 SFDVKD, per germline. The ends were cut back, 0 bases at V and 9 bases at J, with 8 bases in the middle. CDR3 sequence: CATSDLGILQYF. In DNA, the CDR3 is TGTGCCACCAGTGATTTGGGGATCCTGCAGTACTTC.